This TCR beta chain originates from a study of T cell changes during pregnancy in multiple sclerosis. J was trimmed by 8 bases and V by 6 bases; bases with no gene match: 9. Looked up from germline, CDR1 is LNHDA and CDR2 is SQIVND (reference sequence). CDR3 length: 13 residues. This table comes from immunoSEQ multiplex PCR, and its TCRdb copy is limited to in-frame clones, with some not included. Of over 45,000 clones listed, roughly 88% are singletons. This chain connects TRBV19 to TRBJ1-2; 7 bases fit TRBD1. Sequenced here: CD4+ T cells from peripheral blood mononuclear cells, sampled in the second trimester of pregnancy. The TCR sequence derives from a female donor with multiple sclerosis, enrolled in a pregnancy study. The CDR3 loop is CASSLFQGDGYTF. In DNA form, the CDR3 reads TGTGCCAGTAGCCTCTTCCAGGGGGACGGCTACACCTTC.